Below, 26 T cell receptor beta chains from the same sample are listed, as sequenced in a study of T cells in Graves' hyperthyroidism and ophthalmopathy. RNA transcripts provided the source from which TCR beta CDR3 regions were amplified. Primed by the HTBI set, a first-round RT-PCR was run on the TCR CDR3. TCRdb used MiXCR to reprocess the multiplex PCR reads, holding one entry per CDR3 protein. The table has approximately 640,000 distinct CDR3 sequences, roughly 16% seen once. Input material: blood. These receptors all come from a woman in her twenties or thirties with Graves' hyperthyroidism.

Ten or more counts support this clonotype. The V and J genes are TRBV28 and TRBJ2-2; no clear D. CDR3 size: 14 residues. The germline V gene encodes CDR1 MDHEN and CDR2 SYDVKM. The germline V and J ends were trimmed by 1 base and 1 base, with 4 bases remaining between them. CDR3 coding DNA: TGTGCCAGCAGTTTATTGGGGAACACCGGGGAGCTGTTTTTT. Translating it yields CASSLLGNTGELFF.

Regarding this clonotype: A much larger clone sits a single nucleotide away, making a read error possible. The CDR3 DNA sequence: TGTGCCAGCTGTTTAGCTGTCGAAGAGGGTTTCTTT. The encoded protein is CASCLAVEEGFF. This chain joins TRBV2 and TRBJ1-1, with D unresolved. V gave up 8 bases and J gave up 13 bases, with 20 bases separating them. This CDR3 contains 12 residues. Germline loops: CDR1 SNHLY, CDR2 FYNNEI.

V is TRBV7-3 and J is TRBJ2-1, with 16 bases fitting TRBD2. The V gene's germline CDR1 is SGHTA and CDR2 FQGTGA. V was pared by 2 bases and J by 9 bases, with 7 bases of the junction left unmatched. The CDR3 consists of 17 residues. DNA of the CDR3: TGTGCCAGCAGCTTACCGGGACTAGCGGGAGGGCAAGGTGAGCAGTTCTTC. Translating it yields CASSLPGLAGGQGEQFF.

The J gene is TRBJ2-5, the V gene TRBV4-1; 7 nucleotides match TRBD1. The CDR3 covers 15 residues. Per germline, CDR1 MGHRA and CDR2 YSYEKL. After removal of 2 bases from V and 5 bases from J, the junction contained 8 bases not matched to a gene. This CDR3 is CASSQRQGREETQYF. The CDR3 nucleotides read TGCGCCAGCAGCCAACGACAGGGTAGGGAGGAGACCCAGTACTTC.

This clonotype was found a few times. The chain is built from TRBV5-5 and TRBJ2-5, with 9 positions matching TRBD2. CDR3 length equals 15 residues. CDR1 SGHKS and CDR2 YYEKEE come from the germline V gene (reference sequence). J gave up 2 bases and V 5 bases, and 7 bases lay outside the gene matches. CDR3 DNA sequence: TGTGCCAGCAGATACCTAGCGGGGACACAAGAGACCCAGTACTTC. This encodes CASRYLAGTQETQYF.

This clonotype has ten or more counts. This chain joins TRBV6-1 and TRBJ2-2; D unresolved. The ends were cut back, 5 bases at V and 4 bases at J, with 14 bases in the middle. CDR3 size: 15 residues. Germline CDR1 and CDR2: MNHNS and SASEGT. The CDR3: CASSSMPGGTGELFF. CDR3 DNA sequence: TGTGCCAGCAGTTCGATGCCTGGTGGCACCGGGGAGCTGTTTTTT.

This clonotype was counted between two and nine times. Since a much larger clone is just one base distant, this may be a read error. The genes are TRBV28 and TRBJ2-1; perhaps TRBD1 as D (5 bases). This CDR3 is built from 14 residues. Germline-derived CDR1 and CDR2 are MDHEN and SYDVKM. Trimming pared 2 bases from V and 9 bases from J, leaving 14 bases between. The CDR3 region is CASSLGSLDSEQFF. The CDR3 region has the DNA TGTGCCAGCAGTTTAGGGTCGCTCGACAGTGAGCAGTTCTTC.

The chain links TRBV6-1 to TRBJ1-2; 8 positions match TRBD1. This CDR3 comprises 13 residues. V lost 7 bases, J lost 4 bases, and 5 bases stayed unmatched. Looked up from germline, CDR1 is MNHNS and CDR2 is SASEGT. The CDR3 loop reads CASTPGQAYGYTF. The CDR3 DNA is TGTGCCAGCACTCCGGGACAGGCCTATGGCTACACCTTC.

This clonotype occurred a few times. The chain has TRBV19 and TRBJ1-1; 10 nucleotides agree with TRBD1. J gave up 4 bases and V 2 bases, and 4 bases lay outside the gene matches. This CDR3 comprises 15 residues. Germline CDR1 is LNHDA and CDR2 is SQIVND (reference sequence). The CDR3 is CASSIRQGAVTEAFF. The CDR3 nucleotides are TGTGCCAGTAGTATAAGACAGGGGGCGGTCACTGAAGCTTTCTTT.

In its sample, this clonotype was seen many times. The rearrangement joins TRBV5-5 to TRBJ1-4, with 9 bases identical to TRBD1. Germline CDR1 SGHKS, CDR2 YYEKEE (reference sequence). CDR3 size: 15 residues. Germline trimming cut 4 bases from V and 7 bases from J; bases unmatched to any gene: 8. CDR3: CASSGGTGRVEKLFF. CDR3 DNA sequence: TGTGCCAGCAGCGGCGGGACAGGGAGAGTTGAAAAACTGTTTTTT.

Here the CDR3 DNA reads TGTGCCAGCAGCTTATTGGTCCCCCCGGCGGGGACCCAGTACTTC. Translating it yields CASSLLVPPAGTQYF. The rearrangement joins TRBV7-9 to TRBJ2-5, with D possibly TRBD2 on 5 matching bases. The CDR3 sequence is 15 residues long. The V gene lost 2 bases and the J gene lost 7 bases, with 17 bases spanning the gap. Germline assignment: CDR1 SEHNR and CDR2 FQNEAQ (reference sequence).

Points on this clonotype: A much bigger clone sits one base away, suggesting this may be a read error. V gene TRBV6-9 combines with J gene TRBJ2-3; 12 positions match TRBD1. With V trimmed by 3 bases and J by 4 bases, 2 bases remained unmatched. The V gene's germline CDR1 is MNHGY and CDR2 SVAAGI. This CDR3 spans 15 amino acids. Here the CDR3 reads CASSYGTGGADTQYF. CDR3 in DNA: TGTGCCAGCAGTTACGGGACAGGGGGCGCAGATACGCAGTATTTT.

There are a few counts of this clonotype. V and J are TRBV28 and TRBJ2-1; TRBD2 might be the D (6 bases). The CDR3 runs 17 residues. Trimming shortened V by 6 bases and J by 1 base, and 19 bases separated the two germline ends. The germline CDR1 and CDR2 sequences are MDHEN and SYDVKM. The CDR3 nucleotides read TGTGCCAGCAGCCTTCAAGCGGGTATGGAATCCTACAATGAGCAGTTCTTC. Protein product: CASSLQAGMESYNEQFF.

In this sample, this clonotype turned up many times. V gene TRBV3-1 combines with J gene TRBJ2-3; D is undetermined. Per the germline V gene, CDR1 is LGHDT and CDR2 is YNNKEL (reference sequence). V was shortened by 4 bases and J by 2 bases, with 25 bases between the two germline ends. The CDR3 consists of 19 residues. This CDR3 reads CASSPPEQSASGDTDTQYF. CDR3 bases: TGTGCCAGCAGCCCTCCCGAACAGTCGGCTTCCGGCGACACAGATACGCAGTATTTT.

The chain combines TRBV30 with TRBJ2-2; D gene unclear. V lost 0 bases to trimming and J lost 9 bases, with 8 bases between them. The CDR3 spans 12 residues. CDR1 is GTSNPN and CDR2 is SVGIG in the germline V gene (reference sequence). The CDR3 bases are TGTGCCTGGAGTGTATGGTACCGGGAGCTGTTTTTT. Its translation is CAWSVWYRELFF.

Only a few counts were recorded for this clonotype. The chain couples TRBV3-1 to TRBJ2-7, with D tentatively TRBD2 (5 bases). Trimming cost V 4 bases and J 6 bases, with 13 bases left between them. CDR3 length equals 13 residues. The germline gives CDR1 LGHDT, CDR2 YNNKEL (reference sequence). DNA for the CDR3: TGTGCCAGCAGCCCCTCTTCCGGAGGCGAGCAGTACTTC. This codes for CASSPSSGGEQYF.

The chain employs TRBV27 and TRBJ2-7; D is undetermined. Trimming removed 7 bases at V and 4 bases at J, with 14 bases between. Germline V gives CDR1 MNHEY, CDR2 SMNVEV (reference sequence). The CDR3 is 13 amino acids. Here the CDR3 DNA reads TGTGCCAGCACCAGGACCCCCGGGTACGAGCAGTACTTC. It specifies CASTRTPGYEQYF.

This clonotype was seen a single time. This chain connects TRBV7-2 to TRBJ2-7; D remains ambiguous. The CDR3 consists of 15 residues. The V gene's germline CDR1 is SGHTA and CDR2 FQGNSA. Trimming stripped 4 bases from V and 2 bases from J, with 15 bases between. CDR3 nucleotide sequence: TGTGCCAGCAGCTCCCCCCGCCGAGACACCTACGAGCAGTACTTC. It specifies CASSSPRRDTYEQYF.

This clonotype showed up many times. The J gene is TRBJ1-1, the V gene TRBV29-1; no clear D gene. From germline, CDR1 is SQVTM and CDR2 ANQGSEA. This CDR3 contains 13 residues. The V gene lost 3 bases and the J gene lost 0 bases, with 8 bases spanning the gap. Here the CDR3 reads CSVEDGLNTEAFF. The CDR3 region has the DNA TGCAGCGTTGAGGACGGCCTGAACACTGAAGCTTTCTTT. Looking up the rest from reference TRBV29-1 and TRBJ1-1 gives the full variable domain: SAVISQKPSRDICQRGTSLTIQCQVDSQVTMMFWYRQQPGQSLTLIATANQGSEATYESGFVIDKFPISRPNLTFSTLTVSNMSPEDSSIYLCSVEDGLNTEAFFGQGTRLTVV.

This clonotype was recorded at least ten times. The chain employs TRBV27 and TRBJ1-1; tentatively, D is TRBD1 (5 bases). Deletions cut 3 bases from V and 6 bases from J, with 14 bases between. From germline, CDR1 is MNHEY and CDR2 SMNVEV (reference sequence). The CDR3 has 14 residues. CDR3 coding DNA: TGTGCCAGCAGTTTCACCCAGGGTTGGTCTGAAGCTTTCTTT. This gives the protein CASSFTQGWSEAFF.

V usage is TRBV20-1 and J usage is TRBJ2-5; 7 bases line up with TRBD2. Germline CDR1 DFQATT, CDR2 SNEGSKA (reference sequence). The CDR3 spans 14 residues. J gave up 3 bases and V 6 bases, and 10 bases lay outside the gene matches. CDR3 in DNA: TGCAGTGCCAAGAACTTACGGGGGGAAGAGACCCAGTACTTC. It yields the protein CSAKNLRGEETQYF.

Many counts were recorded for this clonotype. The chain joins TRBV29-1 to TRBJ2-7; 10 positions match TRBD1. With V trimmed by 7 bases and J by 4 bases, 7 bases remained unmatched. This CDR3 contains 13 residues. Germline CDR1 is SQVTM and CDR2 is ANQGSEA. Written as DNA, the CDR3 is TGCAGCGCGGATGGACAGGGGGGGTACGAGCAGTACTTC. Protein product: CSADGQGGYEQYF.

At least ten counts were recorded for this clonotype. V gene TRBV28 combines with J gene TRBJ2-7; weak D call: TRBD1 (6 bases). Germline CDR1 MDHEN, CDR2 SYDVKM. This CDR3 is 15 amino acids long. Trimming left V 5 bases short and J 1 base short, with 15 bases between. The CDR3 sequence is CASSRYRVGSYEQYF. CDR3 sequence (DNA): TGTGCCAGCAGTCGATACAGGGTAGGGTCCTACGAGCAGTACTTC.

This clonotype appeared many times. This rearrangement joins TRBV30 to TRBJ2-4, with a possible D match to TRBD2 (5 bases). Germline lookup yields CDR1 GTSNPN and CDR2 SVGIG (reference sequence). There are 14 residues in the CDR3. Trimming left V 3 bases short and J 6 bases short, with 15 bases between. The CDR3 here is CAWSQLGLGNIQYF. The CDR3 DNA is TGTGCCTGGAGCCAACTAGGCCTGGGAAACATTCAGTACTTC. The full variable domain, its missing parts supplied by reference TRBV30 and TRBJ2-4, is SQTIHQWPATLVQPVGSPLSLECTVEGTSNPNLYWYRQAAGRGLQLLFYSVGIGQISSEVPQNLSASRPQDRQFILSSKKLLLSDSGFYLCAWSQLGLGNIQYFGAGTRLSVL.

The CDR3 here is CASRPKGGGGYTF. The CDR3 nucleotides are TGTGCCAGCAGACCCAAGGGGGGTGGAGGCTACACCTTC. J is TRBJ1-2 and V is TRBV6-1; D possibly corresponds to TRBD1 (6 bases). Trimming took off 6 bases at V and 8 bases at J, with 16 bases between the two ends. Germline lookup yields CDR1 MNHNS and CDR2 SASEGT. CDR3 length: 13 amino acids.

The chain carries TRBV24-1 and TRBJ2-6; the D gene is possibly TRBD1 (6 bases). The CDR3 covers 18 residues. Germline V lookup: CDR1 KGHDR, CDR2 SFDVKD. Trimming left V 0 bases short and J 0 bases short, with 11 bases between. The DNA of the CDR3 is TGTGCCACCAGTGATTTGCCGGGCAGGGGCTCTGGGGCCAACGTCCTGACTTTC. This codes for CATSDLPGRGSGANVLTF.